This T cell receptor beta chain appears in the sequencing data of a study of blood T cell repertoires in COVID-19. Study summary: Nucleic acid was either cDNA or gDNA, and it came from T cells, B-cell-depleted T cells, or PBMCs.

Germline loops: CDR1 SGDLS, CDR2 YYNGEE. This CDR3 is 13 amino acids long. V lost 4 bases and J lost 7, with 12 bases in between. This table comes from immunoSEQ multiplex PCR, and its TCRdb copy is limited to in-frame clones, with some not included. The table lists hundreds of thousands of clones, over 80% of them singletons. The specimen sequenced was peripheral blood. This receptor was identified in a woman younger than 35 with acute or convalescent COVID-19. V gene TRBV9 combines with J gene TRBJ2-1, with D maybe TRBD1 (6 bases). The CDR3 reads CASSSHQGNEQFF. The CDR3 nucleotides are TGTGCCAGCAGCTCCCACCAGGGGAATGAGCAGTTCTTC.